This passage covers 15 T cell receptor beta chains from one sample sequenced in a study of high-grade serous ovarian cancer treatment subgroups. The protocol was immunoSEQ multiplex PCR, while the TCRdb copy is restricted to in-frame clones and leaves out a portion. Counted here are several thousand clones, about 70% occurring once; the ten biggest clones make up roughly an eighth. The tumor samples were collected prior to definitive surgery or chemotherapy. The sample was tumor tissue. These receptors were collected from a human donor with high-grade serous ovarian cancer.

The rearrangement uses TRBV5-6 and TRBJ2-5; TRBD1 matches at 11 bases. Near its end, the DNA agrees better with TRBJ2-7, so the J call may be wrong. CDR3 length: 15 residues. Germline assignment: CDR1 SGHDT and CDR2 YYEEEE. In DNA, the CDR3 is TGTGCCAGCAGCTACTGGACAGGGGGCCCCTACGAGCAGTACTTC. It specifies CASSYWTGGPYEQYF.

This chain connects TRBV7-6 to TRBJ2-6; D tentatively fits TRBD1 or TRBD2 (5 bases each). CDR3 size: 17 residues. Germline V lookup: CDR1 SGHVS, CDR2 FNYEAQ. Trimming removed 5 bases from V and 4 bases from J, with 18 bases in between. DNA of the CDR3: TGTGCCAGCAGCCCCCAGCCTCCCGGGGCCGGGGCCAACGTCCTGACTTTC. This translates into CASSPQPPGAGANVLTF. The whole variable domain, remainder taken from reference TRBV7-6 and TRBJ2-6, is GAGVSQSPRYKVTKRGQDVALRCDPISGHVSLYWYRQALGQGPEFLTYFNYEAQQDKSGLPNDRFSAERPEGSISTLTIQRTEQRDSAMYRCASSPQPPGAGANVLTFGAGSRLTVL.

The rearrangement links TRBV28 to TRBJ1-3; D not resolved. The germline gives CDR1 MDHEN, CDR2 SYDVKM. Trimming pared 3 bases from V and 2 bases from J, leaving 8 bases between. The CDR3 runs to 14 residues. The CDR3 loop is CASSLSEAGNTIYF. Written as DNA, the CDR3 is TGTGCCAGCAGTTTGTCAGAGGCTGGAAACACCATATATTTT.

CDR3 nucleotides: TGTGCCAGCAGTGAATGGGGGACAGCAAATCAGCCCCAGCATTTT. Its translation is CASSEWGTANQPQHF. V gene TRBV6-1 combines with J gene TRBJ1-5; 7 bases align to TRBD1. The CDR3 runs to 15 residues. V lost 2 bases and J lost 4; bases outside the gene matches: 5. CDR1 MNHNS and CDR2 SASEGT come from the germline V gene.

The chain carries TRBV7-2 and TRBJ2-3, with a weak D call TRBD2 (7 bases). This CDR3 region has 15 residues. Between the trimmed V and J ends, which lost 5 bases and 5 bases, there was a span of 17 bases. CDR1 is SGHTA, CDR2 FQGNSA, per germline. The CDR3 region has the DNA TGTGCCAGCAGCCTTTGGGGGGGGGCCGGAGATACGCAGTATTTT. This encodes CASSLWGGAGDTQYF.

The chain combines TRBV10-1 with TRBJ1-3, with 7 bases that match TRBD1. Unmatched junction bases numbered 4, after V lost 6 bases and J lost 2 bases. CDR3 length: 14 residues. CDR1 and CDR2 from the germline V gene are WNHNN and SYGVQD (reference sequence). The CDR3 loop is CASRDRAPGNTIYF. The CDR3 nucleotides read TGCGCCAGCAGAGACAGGGCCCCTGGAAACACCATATATTTT.

The chain uses TRBV5-1 and TRBJ1-5; D may be TRBD1 (5 bases). CDR3 length: 12 residues. V was shortened by 0 bases and J by 11 bases, with 9 bases between the two germline ends. In germline, CDR1 is SGHRS, CDR2 YFSETQ. The CDR3 region is CASSLGGRSQHF. Written as DNA, the CDR3 is TGCGCCAGCAGCTTGGGGGGGAGGTCCCAGCATTTT.

The V gene is TRBV30, the J gene TRBJ2-2, with unresolved D. CDR3 length: 13 residues. Trimming stripped 3 bases from V and 8 bases from J, with 13 bases between. CDR1 is GTSNPN, CDR2 SVGIG, per germline (reference sequence). CDR3: CAWRSGSAGELFF. The CDR3 coding sequence is TGTGCCTGGAGAAGTGGTAGTGCGGGGGAGCTGTTTTTT. The whole variable domain, remainder taken from reference TRBV30 and TRBJ2-2, is SQTIHQWPATLVQPVGSPLSLECTVEGTSNPNLYWYRQAAGRGLQLLFYSVGIGQISSEVPQNLSASRPQDRQFILSSKKLLLSDSGFYLCAWRSGSAGELFFGEGSRLTVL.

The CDR3 is CSCWVNTEAFF. The CDR3 DNA follows: TGCAGTTGCTGGGTAAACACTGAAGCTTTCTTT. The gene calls are TRBV20-1 and TRBJ1-1, with unresolved D. Trimming stripped 8 bases from V and 2 bases from J, with 9 bases between. Germline V CDR1 and CDR2: DFQATT, SNEGSKA (reference sequence). This CDR3 spans 11 amino acids.

This sequence joins TRBV4-2 and TRBJ1-2, with 7 bases aligning to TRBD1. Germline CDR1 and CDR2: LGHNA and YNFKEQ. The CDR3 consists of 15 residues. V dropped 4 bases and J dropped 0; count of bases not matched to a gene: 5. The CDR3, as DNA: TGTGCCAGCAGCCTGGCAACAGGGGCTAACTATGGCTACACCTTC. Protein sequence: CASSLATGANYGYTF.

The chain joins TRBV7-9 to TRBJ2-1; TRBD1 aligns across 9 bases. The V segment lost 5 bases and the J segment 9 bases; nucleotides outside the gene matches: 14. CDR3 length: 16 residues. Germline values: CDR1 SEHNR, CDR2 FQNEAQ (reference sequence). CDR3 sequence reads: CASSPLLGQGSSEQFF. CDR3 in DNA: TGTGCCAGCAGCCCCCTGCTGGGACAGGGTTCGAGTGAGCAGTTCTTC. Using reference TRBV7-9 and TRBJ2-1 for the parts outside the CDR3, the full variable domain is DTGVSQNPRHKITKRGQNVTFRCDPISEHNRLYWYRQTLGQGPEFLTYFQNEAQLEKSRLLSDRFSAERPKGSFSTLEIQRTEQGDSAMYLCASSPLLGQGSSEQFFGPGTRLTVL.

This clone appeared a single time. The chain uses TRBV5-8 and TRBJ2-1; D possibly matches TRBD1 or TRBD2 (6 bases each). With 10 bases removed from V and 9 bases from J, the gap between germline ends came to 20 bases. CDR1 and CDR2 (germline): SGHTS, YDEGEE. CDR3 size: 13 residues. This CDR3 is CAYYRGHYGEQFF. DNA for the CDR3: TGTGCCTACTACCGGGGGCACTACGGTGAGCAGTTCTTC.

This clone was seen a single time. V usage is TRBV28 and J usage is TRBJ1-6; 7 bases fit TRBD1. V shed 5 bases, J shed 9 bases, and the junction held 4 bases outside the gene matches. Germline CDR1 and CDR2: MDHEN and SYDVKM. The CDR3 has 13 amino acids. For the CDR3, the DNA is TGTGCCAGCAGTCTTTCAGGGGGTTCACCCCTCCACTTT. As protein: CASSLSGGSPLHF.

The chain combines TRBV7-2 with TRBJ1-1, with 9 bases fitting TRBD1. The CDR3 sequence is 14 residues long. J was trimmed by 1 base and V by 6 bases; bases with no gene match: 3. Germline V gene lookup returns CDR1 SGHTA and CDR2 FQGNSA. This chain's CDR3 is CASRLQGANTEAFF. CDR3 sequence (DNA): TGTGCCAGCAGGCTACAGGGGGCGAACACTGAAGCTTTCTTT.

This clone was observed a handful of times. This chain joins TRBV5-6 and TRBJ1-2; 7 bases are a match to TRBD1. V trimming: 4 bases; J trimming: 6 bases; junction bases outside the gene matches: 6. The CDR3 totals 13 residues. CDR1 and CDR2 from the germline V gene are SGHDT and YYEEEE. CDR3 protein: CASSPSQGDGYTF. CDR3 sequence (DNA): TGTGCCAGCAGCCCGAGCCAGGGGGATGGCTACACCTTC.